This T cell receptor (beta chain) was observed in a study of Graves' ophthalmopathy and Graves' hyperthyroidism. Whole-study results and caveats: The model's ophthalmopathy progression predictions had approximately 71% sensitivity and just under 75% specificity. Using 13 signatures, a model distinguished ophthalmopathy from stable hyperthyroidism, reaching around 88% sensitivity and 70% to 83% specificity. Appearing in blood as well were most expanded thyroid clonotypes above 0.001 frequency.

Germline-derived CDR1 and CDR2 are SGHRS and YFSETQ. V gave up 4 bases and J gave up 5 bases, with 16 bases separating them. The CDR3 totals 15 residues. Participants with hyperthyroidism, aged 18 to 65, were newly diagnosed with under 2 months' duration. TCR beta CDR3 amplification used RNA transcripts. First-round RT-PCR relied on HTBI primers, and a second-round multiplex PCR came next. TCRdb itself ran the multiplex PCR reads through MiXCR, one entry per CDR3 protein. Of roughly 1.1 million distinct CDR3 sequences in the sample, 35% to 45% are singletons; the top ten hold roughly 11%. In its sample, this clonotype was seen many times. Its target is not known.

Sequenced material: peripheral blood or thyroid tissue (not recorded which). The chain joins TRBV5-1 to TRBJ1-5; tentatively, D is TRBD1 (5 bases). The source is an adult man with Graves' hyperthyroidism. This CDR3 reads CASSAAGGEDQPQHF. CDR3 DNA: TGCGCCAGCAGCGCGGCGGGGGGTGAGGATCAGCCCCAGCATTTT. The full variable domain, rest sourced from reference TRBV5-1 and TRBJ1-5, is KAGVTQTPRYLIKTRGQQVTLSCSPISGHRSVSWYQQTPGQGLQFLFEYFSETQRNKGNFPGRFSGRQFSNSRSEMNVSTLELGDSALYLCASSAAGGEDQPQHFGDGTRLSIL.